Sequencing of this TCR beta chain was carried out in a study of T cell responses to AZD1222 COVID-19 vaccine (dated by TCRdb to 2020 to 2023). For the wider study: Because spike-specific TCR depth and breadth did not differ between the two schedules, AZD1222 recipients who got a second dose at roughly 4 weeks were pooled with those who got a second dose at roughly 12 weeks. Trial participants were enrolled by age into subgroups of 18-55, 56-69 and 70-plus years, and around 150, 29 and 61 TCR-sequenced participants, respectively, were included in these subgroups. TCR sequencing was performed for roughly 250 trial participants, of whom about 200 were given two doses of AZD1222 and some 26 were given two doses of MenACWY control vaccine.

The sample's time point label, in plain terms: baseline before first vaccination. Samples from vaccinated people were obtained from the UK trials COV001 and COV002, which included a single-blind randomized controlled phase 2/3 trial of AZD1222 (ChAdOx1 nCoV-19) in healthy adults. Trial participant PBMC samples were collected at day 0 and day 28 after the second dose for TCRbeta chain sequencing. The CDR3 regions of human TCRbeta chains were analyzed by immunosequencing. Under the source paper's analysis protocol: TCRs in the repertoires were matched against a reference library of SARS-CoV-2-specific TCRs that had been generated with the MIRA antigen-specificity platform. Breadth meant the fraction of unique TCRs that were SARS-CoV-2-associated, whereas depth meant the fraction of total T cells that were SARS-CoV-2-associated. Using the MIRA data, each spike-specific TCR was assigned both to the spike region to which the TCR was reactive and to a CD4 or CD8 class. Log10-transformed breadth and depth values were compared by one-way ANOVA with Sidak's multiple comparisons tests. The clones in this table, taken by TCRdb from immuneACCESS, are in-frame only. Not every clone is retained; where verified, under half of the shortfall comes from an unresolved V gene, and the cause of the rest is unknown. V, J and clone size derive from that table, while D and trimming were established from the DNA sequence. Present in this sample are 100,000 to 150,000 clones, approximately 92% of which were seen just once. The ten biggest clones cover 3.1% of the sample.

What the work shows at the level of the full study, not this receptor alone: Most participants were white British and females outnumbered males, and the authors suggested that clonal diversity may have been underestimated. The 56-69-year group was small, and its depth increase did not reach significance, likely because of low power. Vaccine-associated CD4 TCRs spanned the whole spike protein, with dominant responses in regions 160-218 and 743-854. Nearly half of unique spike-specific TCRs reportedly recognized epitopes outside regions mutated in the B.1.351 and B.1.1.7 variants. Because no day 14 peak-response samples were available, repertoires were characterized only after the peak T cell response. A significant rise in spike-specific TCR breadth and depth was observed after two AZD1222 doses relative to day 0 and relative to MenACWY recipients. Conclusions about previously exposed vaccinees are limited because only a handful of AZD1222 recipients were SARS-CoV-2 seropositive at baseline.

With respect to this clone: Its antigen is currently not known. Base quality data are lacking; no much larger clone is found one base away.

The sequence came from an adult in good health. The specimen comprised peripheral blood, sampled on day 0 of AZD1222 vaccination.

The DNA sequence is as follows: TGTGCCACCAGTGATCCCGGGCCGGGTGCGAGGGATACGCAGTATTTT. It encodes CATSDPGPGARDTQYF. The rearrangement combines TRBV24-1 with TRBJ2-3, with the D gene not confidently named. At the junction V is shortened by 3 bases and J by 6 bases, with 18 bases in between. Including the terminal cysteine and phenylalanine, the CDR3 comprises 16 residues. The DNA shown is the 48-base CDR3, in frame from base 1. For CDR1 and CDR2, the germline V gene lists KGHDR and SFDVKD.